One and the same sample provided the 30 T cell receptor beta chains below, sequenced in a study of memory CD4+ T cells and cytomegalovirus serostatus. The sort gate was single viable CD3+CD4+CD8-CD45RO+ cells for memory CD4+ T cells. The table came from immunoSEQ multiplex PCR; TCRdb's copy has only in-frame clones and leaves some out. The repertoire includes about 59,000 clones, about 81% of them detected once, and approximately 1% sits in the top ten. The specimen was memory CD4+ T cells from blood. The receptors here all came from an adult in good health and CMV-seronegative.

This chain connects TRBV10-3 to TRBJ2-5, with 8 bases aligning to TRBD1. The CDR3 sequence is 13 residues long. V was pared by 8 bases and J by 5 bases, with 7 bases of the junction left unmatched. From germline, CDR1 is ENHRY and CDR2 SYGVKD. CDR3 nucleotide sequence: TGTGCCATCCGGGCACAGGGGGGCGAGACCCAGTACTTC. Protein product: CAIRAQGGETQYF.

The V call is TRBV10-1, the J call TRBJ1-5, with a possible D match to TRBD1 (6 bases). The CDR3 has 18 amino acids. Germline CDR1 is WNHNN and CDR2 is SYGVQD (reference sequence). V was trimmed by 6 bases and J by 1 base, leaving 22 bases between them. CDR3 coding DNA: TGCGCCAGCAGCCAGAACTCCGGGACAAAGAGAAGCAATCAGCCCCAGCATTTT. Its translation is CASSQNSGTKRSNQPQHF.

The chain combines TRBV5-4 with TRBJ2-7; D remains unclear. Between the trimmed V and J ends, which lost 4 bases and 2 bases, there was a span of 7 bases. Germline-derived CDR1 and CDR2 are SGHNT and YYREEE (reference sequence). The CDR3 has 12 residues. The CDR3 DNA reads TGTGCCAGCAGCCGGGCCCCCTACGAGCAGTACTTC. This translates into CASSRAPYEQYF.

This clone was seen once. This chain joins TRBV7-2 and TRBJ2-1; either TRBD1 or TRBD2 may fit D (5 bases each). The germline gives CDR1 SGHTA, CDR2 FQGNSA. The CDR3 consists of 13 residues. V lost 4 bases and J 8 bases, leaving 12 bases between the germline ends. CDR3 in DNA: TGTGCCAGCAGCTCCCTGGGGCGGGATGAGCAGTTCTTC. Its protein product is CASSSLGRDEQFF.

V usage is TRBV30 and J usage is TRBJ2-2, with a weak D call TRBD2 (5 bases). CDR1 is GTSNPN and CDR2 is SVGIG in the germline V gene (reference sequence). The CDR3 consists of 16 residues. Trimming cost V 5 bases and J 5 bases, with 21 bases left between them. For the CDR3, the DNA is TGTGCCTGGGATTCCATTCCGGGGATGAGGACCGGGGAGCTGTTTTTT. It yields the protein CAWDSIPGMRTGELFF.

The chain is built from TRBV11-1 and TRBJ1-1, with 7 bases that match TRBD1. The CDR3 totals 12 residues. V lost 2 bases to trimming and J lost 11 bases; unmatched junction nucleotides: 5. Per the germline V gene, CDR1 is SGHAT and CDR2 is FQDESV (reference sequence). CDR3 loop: CASSLQGVRAFF. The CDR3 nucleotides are TGTGCCAGCAGCTTACAGGGGGTAAGGGCTTTCTTT. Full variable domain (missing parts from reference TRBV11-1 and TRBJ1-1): EAEVAQSPRYKITEKSQAVAFWCDPISGHATLYWYRQILGQGPELLVQFQDESVVDDSQLPKDRFSAERLKGVDSTLKIQPAELGDSAMYLCASSLQGVRAFFGQGTRLTVV.

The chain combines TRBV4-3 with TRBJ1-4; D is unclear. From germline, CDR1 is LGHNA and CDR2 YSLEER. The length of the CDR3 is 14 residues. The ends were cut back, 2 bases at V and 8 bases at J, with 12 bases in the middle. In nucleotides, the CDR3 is TGCGCCAGCAGCCAACGGAGGGTAGGAGAAAAACTGTTTTTT. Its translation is CASSQRRVGEKLFF.

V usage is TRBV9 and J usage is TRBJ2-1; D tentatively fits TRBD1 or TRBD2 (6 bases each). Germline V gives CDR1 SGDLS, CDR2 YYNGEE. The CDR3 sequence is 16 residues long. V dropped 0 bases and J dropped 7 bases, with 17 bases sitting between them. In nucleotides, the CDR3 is TGTGCCAGCAGCGTAGAAGCGAGGAGGGGGAAAAATGAGCAGTTCTTC. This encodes CASSVEARRGKNEQFF.

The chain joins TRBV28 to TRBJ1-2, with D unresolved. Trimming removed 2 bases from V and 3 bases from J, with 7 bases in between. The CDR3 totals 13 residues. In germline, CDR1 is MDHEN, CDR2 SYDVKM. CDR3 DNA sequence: TGTGCCAGCAGTTTAGCAGAGGACTATGGCTACACCTTC. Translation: CASSLAEDYGYTF.

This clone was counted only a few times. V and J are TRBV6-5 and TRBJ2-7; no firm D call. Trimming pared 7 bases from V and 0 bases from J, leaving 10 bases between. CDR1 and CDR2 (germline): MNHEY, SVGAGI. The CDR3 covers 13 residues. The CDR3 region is CASKPPSSYEQYF. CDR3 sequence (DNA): TGTGCCAGCAAACCTCCTAGCTCCTACGAGCAGTACTTC.

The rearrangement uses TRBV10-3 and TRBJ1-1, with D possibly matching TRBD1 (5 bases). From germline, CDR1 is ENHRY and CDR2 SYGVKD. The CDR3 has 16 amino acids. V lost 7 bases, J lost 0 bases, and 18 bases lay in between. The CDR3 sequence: CAITTQEITMNTEAFF. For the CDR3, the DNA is TGTGCCATCACAACACAGGAGATCACCATGAACACTGAAGCTTTCTTT.

CDR3 coding DNA: TGTGCCAGCAGGGAAAACAAGAACACTGAAGCTTTCTTT. Amino acids: CASRENKNTEAFF. The chain combines TRBV6-5 with TRBJ1-1, with D hard to call. Germline lookup yields CDR1 MNHEY and CDR2 SVGAGI. The CDR3 length is 13 residues. The ends were cut back, 6 bases at V and 1 base at J, with 9 bases in the middle.

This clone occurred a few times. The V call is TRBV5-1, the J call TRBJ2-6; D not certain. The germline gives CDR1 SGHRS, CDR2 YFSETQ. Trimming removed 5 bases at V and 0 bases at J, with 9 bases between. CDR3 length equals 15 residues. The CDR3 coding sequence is TGCGCCAGCAGGGAACAAGTCTCTGGGGCCAACGTCCTGACTTTC. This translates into CASREQVSGANVLTF.

The CDR3 here is CASTRIDGYTEAFF. DNA of the CDR3: TGTGCCAGCACAAGGATTGACGGATACACTGAAGCTTTCTTT. The chain recombines TRBV27 with TRBJ1-1; D unresolved. Germline V gene sequence: CDR1 MNHEY, CDR2 SMNVEV (reference sequence). Trimming removed 7 bases from V and 3 bases from J, with 15 bases in between. This CDR3 has 14 amino acids.

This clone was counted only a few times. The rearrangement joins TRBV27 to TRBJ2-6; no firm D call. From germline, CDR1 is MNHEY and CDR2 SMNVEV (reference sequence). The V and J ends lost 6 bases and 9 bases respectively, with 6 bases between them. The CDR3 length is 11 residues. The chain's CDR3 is CASSSDNVLTF. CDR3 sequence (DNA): TGTGCCAGCAGCTCGGACAACGTCCTGACTTTC.

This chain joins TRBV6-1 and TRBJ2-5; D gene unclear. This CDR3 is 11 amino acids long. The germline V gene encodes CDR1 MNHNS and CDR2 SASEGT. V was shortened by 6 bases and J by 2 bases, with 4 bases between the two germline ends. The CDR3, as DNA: TGTGCCAGCAGCAGACAAGAGACCCAGTACTTC. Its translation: CASSRQETQYF.

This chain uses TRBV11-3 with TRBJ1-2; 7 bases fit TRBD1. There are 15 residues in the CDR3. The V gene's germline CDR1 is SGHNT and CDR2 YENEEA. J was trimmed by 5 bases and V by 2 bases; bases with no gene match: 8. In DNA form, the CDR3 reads TGTGCCAGCAGCTTAATGGCAGGGGGATATTATGGCTACACCTTC. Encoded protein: CASSLMAGGYYGYTF.

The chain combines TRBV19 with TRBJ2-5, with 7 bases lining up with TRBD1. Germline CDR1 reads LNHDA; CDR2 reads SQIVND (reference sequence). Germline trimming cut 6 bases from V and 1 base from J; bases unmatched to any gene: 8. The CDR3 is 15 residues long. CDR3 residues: CASRDLDRVQETQYF. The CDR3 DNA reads TGTGCCAGTAGAGATCTAGACAGGGTCCAAGAGACCCAGTACTTC.

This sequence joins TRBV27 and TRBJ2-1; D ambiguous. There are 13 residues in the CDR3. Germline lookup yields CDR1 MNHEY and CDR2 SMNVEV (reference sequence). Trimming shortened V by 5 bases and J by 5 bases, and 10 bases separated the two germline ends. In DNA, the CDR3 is TGTGCCAGCAGTCTTTGGACCCACAATGAGCAGTTCTTC. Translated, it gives CASSLWTHNEQFF.

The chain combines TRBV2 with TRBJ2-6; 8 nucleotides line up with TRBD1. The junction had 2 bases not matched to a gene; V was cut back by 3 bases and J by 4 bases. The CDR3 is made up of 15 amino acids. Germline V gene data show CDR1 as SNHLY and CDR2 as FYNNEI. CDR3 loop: CASSDRGRGANVLTF. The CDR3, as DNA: TGTGCCAGCAGTGACAGGGGGCGCGGGGCCAACGTCCTGACTTTC.

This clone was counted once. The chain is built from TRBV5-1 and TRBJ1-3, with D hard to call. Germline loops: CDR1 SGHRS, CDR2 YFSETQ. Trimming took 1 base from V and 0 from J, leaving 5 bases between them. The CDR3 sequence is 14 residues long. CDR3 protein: CASSLQNSGNTIYF. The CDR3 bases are TGCGCCAGCAGCTTGCAGAACTCTGGAAACACCATATATTTT.

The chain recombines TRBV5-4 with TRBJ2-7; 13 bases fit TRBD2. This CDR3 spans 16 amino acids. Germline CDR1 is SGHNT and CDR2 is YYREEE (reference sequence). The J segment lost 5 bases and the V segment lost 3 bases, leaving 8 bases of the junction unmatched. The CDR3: CASSSRLAGGIDEQYF. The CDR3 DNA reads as TGTGCCAGCAGCTCCCGACTAGCGGGAGGTATAGACGAGCAGTACTTC.

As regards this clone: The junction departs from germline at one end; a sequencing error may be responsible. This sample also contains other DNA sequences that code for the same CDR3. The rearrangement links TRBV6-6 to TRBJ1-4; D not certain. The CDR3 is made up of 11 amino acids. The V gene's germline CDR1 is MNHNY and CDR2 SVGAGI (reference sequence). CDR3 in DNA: TGCGCCAGCCGGGGTGGCGAAAAACTGTTTTTT. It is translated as CASRGGEKLFF.

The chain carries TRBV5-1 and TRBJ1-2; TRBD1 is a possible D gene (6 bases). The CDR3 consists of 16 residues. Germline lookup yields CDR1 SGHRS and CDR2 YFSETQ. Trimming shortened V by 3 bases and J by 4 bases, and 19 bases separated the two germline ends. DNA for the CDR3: TGCGCCAGCAGCTCGGAGGGACAAAGTTACCTCTATGGCTACACCTTC. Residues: CASSSEGQSYLYGYTF.

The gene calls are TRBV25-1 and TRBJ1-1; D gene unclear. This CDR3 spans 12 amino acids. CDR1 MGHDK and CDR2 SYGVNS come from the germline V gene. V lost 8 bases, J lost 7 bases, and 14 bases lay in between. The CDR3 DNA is TGTGCCAGCTCTCCGGGAACCATTGAAGCTTTCTTT. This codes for CASSPGTIEAFF. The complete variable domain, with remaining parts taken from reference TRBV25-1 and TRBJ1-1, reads EADIYQTPRYLVIGTGKKITLECSQTMGHDKMYWYQQDPGMELHLIHYSYGVNSTEKGDLSSESTVSRIRTEHFPLTLESARPSHTSQYLCASSPGTIEAFFGQGTRLTVV.

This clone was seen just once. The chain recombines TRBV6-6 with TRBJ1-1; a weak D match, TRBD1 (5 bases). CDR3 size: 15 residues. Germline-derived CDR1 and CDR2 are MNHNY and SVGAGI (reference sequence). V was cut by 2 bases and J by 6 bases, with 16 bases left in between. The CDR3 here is CASSYGTGGSAEAFF. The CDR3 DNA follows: TGTGCCAGCAGTTACGGGACGGGGGGTTCGGCTGAAGCTTTCTTT.

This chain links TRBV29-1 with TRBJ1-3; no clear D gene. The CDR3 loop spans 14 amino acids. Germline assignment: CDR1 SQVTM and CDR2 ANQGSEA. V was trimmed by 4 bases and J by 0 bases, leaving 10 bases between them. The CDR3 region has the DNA TGCAGCGTTGTGAGTCAGGCCTCTGGAAACACCATATATTTT. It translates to CSVVSQASGNTIYF.

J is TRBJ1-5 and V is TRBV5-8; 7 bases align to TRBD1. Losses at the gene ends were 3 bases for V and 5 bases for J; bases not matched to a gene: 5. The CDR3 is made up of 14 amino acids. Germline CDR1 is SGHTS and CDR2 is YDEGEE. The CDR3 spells CASSSRQGHQPQHF. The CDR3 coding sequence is TGTGCCAGCAGCTCCAGACAGGGCCATCAGCCCCAGCATTTT.

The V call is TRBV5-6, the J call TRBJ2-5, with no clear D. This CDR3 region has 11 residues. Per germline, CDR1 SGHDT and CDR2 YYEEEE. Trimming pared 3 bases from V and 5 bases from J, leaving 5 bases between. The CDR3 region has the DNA TGTGCCAGCAGCTCTCTGGAGACCCAGTACTTC. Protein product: CASSSLETQYF.

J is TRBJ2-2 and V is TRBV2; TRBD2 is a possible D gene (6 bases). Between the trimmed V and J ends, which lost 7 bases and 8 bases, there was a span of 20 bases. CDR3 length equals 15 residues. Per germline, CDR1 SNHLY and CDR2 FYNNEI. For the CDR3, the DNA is TGTGCCAGCAACTCCGGGACTTCAGTGGGGGGGGAGCTGTTTTTT. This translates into CASNSGTSVGGELFF.